This T cell receptor (beta chain) emerged from a study of cytomegalovirus exposure and HLA in healthy donors. Study-level points and caveats: TRBV6-2, TRBV6-3 and some other V segments were excluded as indistinguishable.

CDR3 length: 16 amino acids. The germline V gene has CDR1 SGHAT and CDR2 FQNNGV. After removal of 5 bases from V and 0 bases from J, the junction contained 8 bases not matched to a gene. As to this clone: Its antigen is undetermined.

This PCR relied on a set of 60 Vbeta primers and 13 Jbeta primers. Clones were sequenced by immunoSEQ multiplex PCR, and TCRdb holds only the in-frame ones, with some missing. The sample contains around 130,000 clones, approximately 80% of which appear only once. The sequencing sample was made of PBMCs. V usage is TRBV11-2 and J usage is TRBJ2-3; 7 positions match TRBD2. The sequence derives from a man between 18 and 35 years old in good health and CMV-seronegative. The CDR3 DNA reads TGTGCCAGCAGCCCGCGTGGTAGCGGGAGCACAGATACGCAGTATTTT. It encodes CASSPRGSGSTDTQYF.